A single sample gave rise to the 22 T cell receptor beta chains below, sequenced in a study of CD8 T cells in Susac syndrome (dated by TCRdb to between 2018 and 2020). The library was generated by the immunoSEQ multiplex PCR assay. RNA was extracted using the RNeasy kit, and roughly 0.5 to 1 ug of the RNA was reverse transcribed with random hexamers. The public sequencing data were trimmed at Q25 with fastp and processed into clonotypes with MiXCR by TCRdb, which kept only in-frame beta chains. Entries are consolidated by CDR3 protein sequence, retaining the most common genes and DNA. The sample table shows 100,000 to 110,000 distinct CDR3 sequences, and 95% are seen once. More than 0.3% of the sample is in the top ten clones. Sequencing used CD8+ T cells from PBMCs. The receptors were sampled from a human donor with Susac syndrome.

The chain links TRBV24-1 to TRBJ2-1, with 9 bases matching TRBD1. V dropped 4 bases and J dropped 7; count of bases not matched to a gene: 7. The CDR3 spans 15 residues. The germline CDR1 and CDR2 sequences are KGHDR and SFDVKD. Here the CDR3 reads CATSDRGQGGNEQFF. In DNA form, the CDR3 reads TGTGCCACCAGTGACCGGGGACAGGGTGGAAATGAGCAGTTCTTC.

The V and J genes are TRBV27 and TRBJ1-2; D perhaps matches TRBD1 (6 bases). Germline V lookup: CDR1 MNHEY, CDR2 SMNVEV (reference sequence). The CDR3 length is 14 residues. Deletions cut 6 bases from V and 7 bases from J, with 18 bases between. For the CDR3, the DNA is TGTGCCAGCAGACAGAGGGGGGCAGTAAGTGGCTACACCTTC. It specifies CASRQRGAVSGYTF.

The J gene is TRBJ1-2, the V gene TRBV20-1; tentative D call: TRBD1 (5 bases). The CDR3 has 13 residues. Germline CDR1 and CDR2: DFQATT and SNEGSKA (reference sequence). V lost 0 bases, J lost 7 bases, and 12 bases lay in between. CDR3 DNA sequence: TGCAGTGCTAGAGAGACGGGACGTGGTGGCTACACCTTC. This sequence encodes CSARETGRGGYTF.

The gene calls are TRBV20-1 and TRBJ2-1; 14 bases are shared with TRBD2. This CDR3 spans 17 amino acids. The V and J ends lost 5 bases and 0 bases, in that order; junction bases with no gene match: 6. Germline lookup yields CDR1 DFQATT and CDR2 SNEGSKA (reference sequence). CDR3 in amino acids: CSARTSGRRVSYNEQFF. As DNA, the CDR3 is TGCAGTGCTCGGACTAGCGGGAGGAGGGTCTCCTACAATGAGCAGTTCTTC.

The CDR3 reads CSVEEDGARYYNEQFF. DNA of the CDR3: TGCAGCGTTGAAGAGGACGGAGCTAGATACTACAATGAGCAGTTCTTC. The chain uses TRBV29-1 and TRBJ2-1; no firm D call. The V gene lost 0 bases and the J gene lost 3 bases, with 15 bases spanning the gap. The germline gives CDR1 SQVTM, CDR2 ANQGSEA. This CDR3 has 16 amino acids.

This clonotype has a single count. The chain has TRBV10-3 and TRBJ1-1, with a possible D match to TRBD1 (6 bases). Germline V gene sequence: CDR1 ENHRY, CDR2 SYGVKD. This CDR3 spans 14 amino acids. V was cut by 7 bases and J by 4 bases, with 16 bases left in between. The chain's CDR3 is CAIKPDKQGTEAFF. CDR3 DNA: TGTGCCATCAAACCGGATAAACAGGGCACTGAAGCTTTCTTT.

This clonotype is a singleton in its sample. The chain is built from TRBV29-1 and TRBJ1-1, with 10 bases fitting TRBD1. The germline gives CDR1 SQVTM, CDR2 ANQGSEA. V lost 7 bases and J lost 4; bases outside the gene matches: 3. The length of the CDR3 is 12 residues. The CDR3 here is CSGRTGGTEAFF. The DNA of the CDR3 is TGCAGCGGGAGGACAGGGGGCACTGAAGCTTTCTTT.

V and J are TRBV6-4 and TRBJ2-1; TRBD2 might be the D (6 bases). This CDR3 comprises 13 residues. With 0 bases removed from V and 6 bases from J, the gap between germline ends came to 6 bases. CDR1 and CDR2 (germline): MRHNA, SNTAGT. The CDR3 region is CASSDSGLNEQFF. For the CDR3, the DNA is TGTGCCAGCAGTGACTCGGGACTCAATGAGCAGTTCTTC.

About this clonotype: The junction departs from the called germline gene at one end, perhaps through a read error. This chain uses TRBV14 with TRBJ2-1; 8 nucleotides align to TRBD2. The V gene's germline CDR1 is SGHDN and CDR2 FVKESK. This CDR3 is 15 amino acids long. The CDR3 loop is CASSQAGVTYNEQFF. The CDR3 DNA is TGTGCCAGCAGTCAAGCGGGAGTCACCTACAATGAGCAGTTCTTC.

The chain combines TRBV20-1 with TRBJ1-2, with 7 bases aligning to TRBD1. With 6 bases clipped from V and 1 base from J, the junction kept 8 bases outside the gene matches. CDR1 is DFQATT, CDR2 SNEGSKA, per germline (reference sequence). The CDR3 is 14 residues long. The CDR3 is CSAPGQVLNYGYTF. The CDR3 DNA sequence: TGCAGTGCCCCAGGACAGGTCCTTAACTATGGCTACACCTTC.

V is TRBV2 and J is TRBJ1-5; TRBD1 matches 8 bases. Germline-derived CDR1 and CDR2 are SNHLY and FYNNEI. The V and J ends lost 6 bases and 1 base, in that order; junction bases with no gene match: 8. This CDR3 comprises 16 residues. The DNA of the CDR3 is TGTGCCAGCAGCAGGGACAGGTGGGGGAGCAATCAGCCCCAGCATTTT. It is translated as CASSRDRWGSNQPQHF.

The rearrangement joins TRBV6-5 to TRBJ1-2; D unresolved. Germline CDR1 and CDR2: MNHEY and SVGAGI. The V end was cut by 0 bases, the J end by 0 bases, with 8 bases between. The CDR3 is 15 residues long. Written as DNA, the CDR3 is TGTGCCAGCAGTTACTCAGGCGGGGCTAACTATGGCTACACCTTC. Translated, it gives CASSYSGGANYGYTF.

This clonotype appeared a single time. The gene calls are TRBV29-1 and TRBJ1-1; tentative D call: TRBD1 (5 bases). This CDR3 is built from 14 residues. Germline V gene lookup returns CDR1 SQVTM and CDR2 ANQGSEA. Deletions cut 2 bases from V and 1 base from J, with 11 bases between. The CDR3: CSVESGQANTEAFF. The CDR3 DNA is TGCAGCGTTGAATCGGGGCAGGCGAACACTGAAGCTTTCTTT.

The rearrangement joins TRBV9 to TRBJ2-2; D possibly corresponds to TRBD2 (6 bases). The CDR3 has 16 amino acids. Looked up from germline, CDR1 is SGDLS and CDR2 is YYNGEE. V lost 4 bases and J 0 bases, leaving 13 bases between the germline ends. CDR3 DNA: TGTGCCAGCAGCTCGCGGGACGGGGCGAACACCGGGGAGCTGTTTTTT. Its protein product is CASSSRDGANTGELFF.

J is TRBJ2-7 and V is TRBV2; TRBD2 matches at 8 bases. Germline values: CDR1 SNHLY, CDR2 FYNNEI. The CDR3 is 16 residues long. J was trimmed by 0 bases and V by 4 bases; bases with no gene match: 8. The CDR3 protein is CASSAGGDGGSYEQYF. CDR3 nucleotides: TGTGCCAGCAGTGCCGGGGGGGACGGAGGCTCCTACGAGCAGTACTTC. Filled out from reference TRBV2 and TRBJ2-7, the complete variable domain reads EPEVTQTPSHQVTQMGQEVILRCVPISNHLYFYWYRQILGQKVEFLVSFYNNEISEKSEIFDDQFSVERPDGSNFTLKIRSTKLEDSAMYFCASSAGGDGGSYEQYFGPGTRLTVT.

The J gene is TRBJ2-1, the V gene TRBV9, with 8 bases lining up with TRBD2. The V gene's germline CDR1 is SGDLS and CDR2 YYNGEE. The CDR3 contains 15 residues. Trimming cost V 2 bases and J 7 bases; bases outside gene matches: 8. This chain's CDR3 is CASSVGTSNTNEQFF. The CDR3 DNA reads TGTGCCAGCAGCGTCGGGACTAGTAATACAAATGAGCAGTTCTTC.

The rearrangement uses TRBV24-1 and TRBJ2-2, with D uncertain. Trimming took 5 bases from V and 8 from J, leaving 8 bases between them. The CDR3 spans 12 residues. Looked up from germline, CDR1 is KGHDR and CDR2 is SFDVKD. The CDR3 coding sequence is TGTGCCACCAGTGCCCCCGGAGGGGAGCTGTTTTTT. Its protein is CATSAPGGELFF.

The V gene is TRBV28, the J gene TRBJ2-5; D gene ambiguous. CDR1 and CDR2 (germline): MDHEN, SYDVKM. V was clipped by 5 bases and J by 0 bases, with 1 base between them. There are 11 residues in the CDR3. CDR3 sequence reads: CASSNQETQYF. The CDR3 region has the DNA TGTGCCAGCAGTAACCAAGAGACCCAGTACTTC.

The chain joins TRBV7-9 to TRBJ2-3; perhaps TRBD2 as D (6 bases). Germline CDR1 SEHNR, CDR2 FQNEAQ (reference sequence). The CDR3 runs to 14 residues. V shed 3 bases and J shed 9 bases, with 16 bases lying between them. The CDR3 here is CASSFSTRSETQYF. The DNA of the CDR3 is TGTGCCAGCAGCTTCTCGACTAGATCCGAGACGCAGTATTTT.

CDR3 nucleotide sequence: TGCACCAGCAGCCAACCCTCCTCGGAGTTACGCACAGATACGCAGTATTTT. This encodes CTSSQPSSELRTDTQYF. This chain uses TRBV1 with TRBJ2-3; TRBD2 is the table's D call, not checked against the DNA. TRBV1 is a recognized pseudogene. This CDR3 has 17 residues.

Notes on this clonotype: The junction and the germline gene differ at one end; a read error may be behind it. This chain connects TRBV9 to TRBJ1-1; 9 bases fit TRBD1. CDR1 and CDR2 from the germline V gene are SGDLS and YYNGEE. The CDR3 extends over 10 amino acids. CDR3 coding DNA: TGTGCCAGCAGCACGGGACAGGGAAACTTT. It encodes CASSTGQGNF.

The CDR3 coding sequence is TGTGCCAGCAGTCACCAGACACCGACCAACTATGGCTACACCTTC. Protein: CASSHQTPTNYGYTF. J is TRBJ1-2 and V is TRBV28; no reliable D call. The germline gives CDR1 MDHEN, CDR2 SYDVKM. V shed 5 bases and J shed 2 bases, with 15 bases lying between them. CDR3 length: 15 residues.